The 18 T cell receptor beta chains below all came from one sample that was sequenced in a study of blood T cell repertoires in COVID-19. The repertoire was sequenced with immunoSEQ multiplex PCR; TCRdb's copy has only in-frame clones and lacks some. The table records fewer than 250,000 clones, roughly 88% of them present only once. Sample: peripheral blood. The receptors originated from a woman aged 40 to 50 who had recovered from COVID-19.

The chain combines TRBV3-1 (or the pseudogene TRBV3-2) with TRBJ2-7, with 8 positions matching TRBD1. The V and J ends lost 8 bases and 2 bases, in that order; junction bases with no gene match: 5. The length of the CDR3 is 13 residues. Germline lookup yields CDR1 LGHDT and CDR2 YNNKEL (reference sequence). The chain's CDR3 is CASQGQGTYEQYF. The CDR3 bases are TGTGCCAGCCAAGGACAGGGTACCTACGAGCAGTACTTC.

This chain uses TRBV28 with TRBJ2-7; TRBD1 might be the D (5 bases). This CDR3 region has 14 residues. From germline, CDR1 is MDHEN and CDR2 SYDVKM. Trimming stripped 5 bases from V and 1 base from J, with 12 bases between. The DNA for the CDR3 is TGTGCCAGCAGTCTCGATTACAGGTCCTACGAGCAGTACTTC. It yields the protein CASSLDYRSYEQYF.

The rearrangement uses TRBV9 and TRBJ2-1, with TRBD1 matching over 8 bases. Germline trimming cut 3 bases from V and 4 bases from J; bases unmatched to any gene: 9. This CDR3 comprises 16 residues. Looked up from germline, CDR1 is SGDLS and CDR2 is YYNGEE. In DNA, the CDR3 is TGTGCCAGCAGCGAGGGGTCAGGGGGCTCTTACAATGAGCAGTTCTTC. Translation: CASSEGSGGSYNEQFF.

The J gene is TRBJ2-3, the V gene TRBV7-3; possible D gene TRBD1, 5 bases. V was clipped by 5 bases and J by 4 bases, with 10 bases between them. The CDR3 spans 13 residues. Germline values: CDR1 SGHTA, CDR2 FQGTGA. This CDR3 is CASSPQGPDTQYF. The CDR3 DNA follows: TGTGCCAGCAGCCCGCAGGGTCCAGATACGCAGTATTTT.

The genes are TRBV30 and TRBJ1-4; D perhaps matches TRBD1 (5 bases). Germline assignment: CDR1 GTSNPN and CDR2 SVGIG (reference sequence). The CDR3 is 13 amino acids. Trimming took off 3 bases at V and 2 bases at J, with 7 bases between the two ends. The CDR3 region is CAWSRVTNEKLFF. CDR3 coding DNA: TGTGCCTGGAGCAGGGTGACTAATGAAAAACTGTTTTTT.

This rearrangement joins TRBV19 to TRBJ2-1; D is ambiguous. The CDR3 has 12 residues. Germline V CDR1 and CDR2: LNHDA, SQIVND (reference sequence). V was trimmed by 6 bases and J by 8 bases, leaving 11 bases between them. The CDR3 protein is CASSLLGYEQFF. The CDR3 nucleotides are TGTGCCAGTAGCCTTCTAGGCTATGAGCAGTTCTTC.

The chain recombines TRBV7-9 with TRBJ1-2; D uncertain. The CDR3 extends over 14 amino acids. Germline V gives CDR1 SEHNR, CDR2 FQNEAQ (reference sequence). Between the trimmed V and J ends, which lost 5 bases and 5 bases, there was a span of 15 bases. DNA for the CDR3: TGTGCCAGCAGCGCCCCCGAGGCACAATATGGCTACACCTTC. It is translated as CASSAPEAQYGYTF.

This clone was observed a handful of times. The genes are TRBV7-6 and TRBJ1-3, with TRBD1 matching 7 bases. Germline loops: CDR1 SGHVS, CDR2 FNYEAQ. CDR3 length equals 17 residues. V was pared by 5 bases and J by 0 bases, with 10 bases of the junction left unmatched. The CDR3 sequence: CASSPTSRTGSGNTIYF. The CDR3 DNA follows: TGTGCCAGCAGCCCAACCTCCCGGACAGGCTCTGGAAACACCATATATTTT.

This clone was seen only a few times. V is TRBV28 and J is TRBJ2-3; 9 bases agree with TRBD1. The V and J ends lost 3 bases and 5 bases, in that order; junction bases with no gene match: 9. The CDR3 is made up of 16 amino acids. The germline V gene encodes CDR1 MDHEN and CDR2 SYDVKM. The DNA of the CDR3 is TGTGCCAGCAGTTTTGACGGGACAGGGACACAAGATACGCAGTATTTT. Its protein is CASSFDGTGTQDTQYF.

This rearrangement joins TRBV19 to TRBJ1-3; TRBD1 is a possible D gene (6 bases). The CDR3 consists of 14 residues. Trimming stripped 9 bases from V and 1 base from J, with 13 bases between. Germline V lookup: CDR1 LNHDA, CDR2 SQIVND (reference sequence). The CDR3 protein is CASKPTGSGNTIYF. The CDR3, as DNA: TGTGCCAGCAAACCTACAGGGTCTGGAAACACCATATATTTT. Together with reference TRBV19 and TRBJ1-3, the CDR3 gives the full variable domain: DGGITQSPKYLFRKEGQNVTLSCEQNLNHDAMYWYRQDPGQGLRLIYYSQIVNDFQKGDIAEGYSVSREKKESFPLTVTSAQKNPTAFYLCASKPTGSGNTIYFGEGSWLTVV.

V and J are TRBV20-1 and TRBJ1-2, with D perhaps matching TRBD1 (6 bases). The ends were cut back, 3 bases at V and 4 bases at J, with 15 bases in the middle. The CDR3 sequence is 14 residues long. The germline CDR1 and CDR2 sequences are DFQATT and SNEGSKA (reference sequence). This chain's CDR3 is CSASPQEGGYGYTF. Here the CDR3 DNA reads TGCAGTGCTAGTCCCCAGGAAGGGGGCTATGGCTACACCTTC.

V and J are TRBV18 and TRBJ1-5; D gene unclear. The CDR3 runs to 14 residues. The V end lost 2 bases, the J end lost 6 bases, and 11 bases lay between the germline ends. In germline, CDR1 is KGHSH, CDR2 LQKENI. The CDR3 DNA reads as TGTGCCAGCTCACCAGCAGGATACCCTCAGCCCCAGCATTTT. The encoded protein is CASSPAGYPQPQHF.

The rearrangement links TRBV2 to TRBJ1-5; perhaps TRBD1 as D (6 bases). This CDR3 contains 16 residues. V lost 2 bases to trimming and J lost 0 bases, with 11 bases between them. Germline V gene data show CDR1 as SNHLY and CDR2 as FYNNEI. The CDR3 coding sequence is TGTGCCAGCAGTGAAATGGAACAGGGTAGCAATCAGCCCCAGCATTTT. Translated, it gives CASSEMEQGSNQPQHF.

The genes are TRBV29-1 and TRBJ2-5; D gene unclear. Trimming stripped 6 bases from V and 4 bases from J, with 9 bases between. CDR1 SQVTM and CDR2 ANQGSEA come from the germline V gene. The CDR3 runs 11 residues. Here the CDR3 DNA reads TGCAGCGTGGCGGTTATAGAGACCCAGTACTTC. Translated, it gives CSVAVIETQYF. Using reference TRBV29-1 and TRBJ2-5 for the parts outside the CDR3, the full variable domain is SAVISQKPSRDICQRGTSLTIQCQVDSQVTMMFWYRQQPGQSLTLIATANQGSEATYESGFVIDKFPISRPNLTFSTLTVSNMSPEDSSIYLCSVAVIETQYFGPGTRLLVL.

The chain carries TRBV29-1 and TRBJ1-2, with TRBD1 as a possible D gene (5 bases). The CDR3 covers 13 residues. Germline CDR1 SQVTM, CDR2 ANQGSEA. V shed 4 bases and J shed 0 bases, with 9 bases lying between them. For the CDR3, the DNA is TGCAGCGTTGCACAGGAAGCTAACTATGGCTACACCTTC. It yields the protein CSVAQEANYGYTF.

J is TRBJ2-3 and V is TRBV6-6; D might be TRBD1 (6 bases). Germline V CDR1 and CDR2: MNHNY, SVGAGI (reference sequence). Between the trimmed V and J ends, which lost 4 bases and 0 bases, there was a span of 14 bases. CDR3 length equals 16 residues. In nucleotides, the CDR3 is TGTGCCAGCAGTTCAGGGGCGCAACTGAGCACAGATACGCAGTATTTT. The encoded protein is CASSSGAQLSTDTQYF.

This CDR3 reads CAWSRGLAGPYEQYF. Written as DNA, the CDR3 is TGTGCCTGGAGTAGGGGACTAGCGGGACCATACGAGCAGTACTTC. The chain uses TRBV30 and TRBJ2-7; TRBD2 matches 13 bases. Trimming removed 2 bases from V and 4 bases from J; junction bases left unmatched: 5. This CDR3 has 15 amino acids. The germline V gene encodes CDR1 GTSNPN and CDR2 SVGIG (reference sequence).

This clone was counted once. This sequence joins TRBV9 and TRBJ2-7; a possible D gene is TRBD1 (7 bases). Germline assignment: CDR1 SGDLS and CDR2 YYNGEE. V gave up 0 bases and J gave up 3 bases, with 13 bases separating them. The CDR3 sequence is 15 residues long. This chain's CDR3 is CASSVGGTADYEQYF. As DNA, the CDR3 is TGTGCCAGCAGCGTAGGCGGGACAGCGGACTACGAGCAGTACTTC.